These 18 T cell receptor beta chains were all obtained from the same sample, sequenced in a study of shared clonotypes between healthy human individuals. The data were produced by immunoSEQ multiplex PCR, yet TCRdb's version contains in-frame clones alone and is incomplete. Among approximately 1,500,000 clones, around 95% were seen once, and the ten largest hold 0.95% to 1.5%. Input material: naive CD4+ T cells sorted from blood. Subset denoted: CD45RA+ positively selected. The receptors shown here come from a man aged 25 to 40 in good health.

This chain uses TRBV9 with TRBJ1-1; D remains unclear. This CDR3 is 14 amino acids long. Germline CDR1 reads SGDLS; CDR2 reads YYNGEE. Trimming took off 0 bases at V and 4 bases at J, with 10 bases between the two ends. Here the CDR3 DNA reads TGTGCCAGCAGCGTAGGTGCCCAAACCACTGAAGCTTTCTTT. It specifies CASSVGAQTTEAFF.

In its sample, this clone was seen once. The genes are TRBV7-9 and TRBJ2-3, with TRBD1 matching over 8 bases. The CDR3 covers 17 residues. J lost 2 bases, V lost 2 bases, and 9 bases had no gene match. In germline, CDR1 is SEHNR, CDR2 FQNEAQ (reference sequence). The CDR3 DNA reads TGTGCCAGCAGCTTAATTGCGACAGGGGCCCCCACAGATACGCAGTATTTT. Encoded protein: CASSLIATGAPTDTQYF.

The J gene is TRBJ2-7, the V gene TRBV7-9; D gene unclear. CDR1 SEHNR and CDR2 FQNEAQ come from the germline V gene (reference sequence). V was cut by 1 base and J by 3 bases, with 7 bases left in between. The CDR3 is made up of 13 amino acids. CDR3 nucleotides: TGTGCCAGCAGCTTAGATGCTGACTACGAGCAGTACTTC. Translating gives CASSLDADYEQYF.

The chain links TRBV5-3 to TRBJ1-5; D might be TRBD1 (6 bases). TRBV5-3 is noted as an ORF with a role that remains uncertain. The CDR3 is 15 residues long. V lost 4 bases and J lost 5, with 16 bases in between. For the CDR3, the DNA is TGTGCCAGAAGCGGGCGGGGGACAACGTATCAGCCCCAGCATTTT. This sequence encodes CARSGRGTTYQPQHF.

The rearrangement links TRBV27 to TRBJ2-3; D assignment may be TRBD1 or TRBD2 (5 bases each). Trimming stripped 6 bases from V and 4 bases from J, with 20 bases between. Germline V gene sequence: CDR1 MNHEY, CDR2 SMNVEV (reference sequence). CDR3 length: 16 residues. The CDR3 nucleotides read TGTGCCAGCAGAGACCGAGCGAGGGGTGGGGCAGATACGCAGTATTTT. This gives the protein CASRDRARGGADTQYF.

The CDR3 protein is CASSLFAAASYNEQFF. CDR3 nucleotide sequence: TGTGCCAGCAGCCTCTTCGCGGCCGCTTCCTACAATGAGCAGTTCTTC. The chain is built from TRBV7-2 and TRBJ2-1; D remains unclear. There are 16 residues in the CDR3. V gave up 5 bases and J gave up 1 base, with 15 bases separating them. Germline values: CDR1 SGHTA, CDR2 FQGNSA.

The V and J genes are TRBV5-1 and TRBJ2-2; D is ambiguous. The CDR3 length is 14 residues. V was trimmed by 5 bases and J by 1 base, leaving 9 bases between them. Germline V gives CDR1 SGHRS, CDR2 YFSETQ. DNA for the CDR3: TGCGCCAGCAGAAGGTCTCTGAACACCGGGGAGCTGTTTTTT. This gives the protein CASRRSLNTGELFF.

The CDR3 DNA reads as TGTGCCAGCAGGCCCAACAGGGGCCAAGAGACCCAGTACTTC. Its protein product is CASRPNRGQETQYF. V usage is TRBV7-2 and J usage is TRBJ2-5, with TRBD1 matching 7 bases. Germline V gene data show CDR1 as SGHTA and CDR2 as FQGNSA. The CDR3 covers 14 residues. The ends lost 6 bases at V and 1 base at J; junction bases unmatched: 5.

Written as DNA, the CDR3 is TGTGCCAGCAGCTCTTTGACAGGAGTTATGAACACTGAAGCTTTCTTT. This gives the protein CASSSLTGVMNTEAFF. This rearrangement joins TRBV5-8 to TRBJ1-1, with D perhaps matching TRBD1 (6 bases). The CDR3 has 16 amino acids. The V end lost 3 bases, the J end lost 0 bases, and 15 bases lay between the germline ends. Per germline, CDR1 SGHTS and CDR2 YDEGEE.

V and J are TRBV19 and TRBJ2-7, with a possible D match to TRBD1 (5 bases). Germline V gene lookup returns CDR1 LNHDA and CDR2 SQIVND (reference sequence). This CDR3 region has 17 residues. The V end lost 3 bases, the J end lost 0 bases, and 18 bases lay between the germline ends. The CDR3 loop is CASSIALQGLSSYEQYF. The CDR3 DNA sequence: TGTGCCAGTAGTATTGCCCTTCAGGGCTTGAGCTCCTACGAGCAGTACTTC.

This chain links TRBV28 with TRBJ2-5, with unresolved D. The CDR3 runs to 14 residues. CDR1 and CDR2 from the germline V gene are MDHEN and SYDVKM. V dropped 5 bases and J dropped 2 bases, with 12 bases sitting between them. The CDR3 spells CASSRGRKQETQYF. The CDR3 DNA is TGTGCCAGCAGTCGAGGACGGAAACAAGAGACCCAGTACTTC.

Comments on this clone: Compared with germline, one end of the junction differs, possibly owing to a read error. The chain uses TRBV14 and TRBJ2-5, with D possibly TRBD2 on 6 matching bases. CDR1 SGHDN and CDR2 FVKESK come from the germline V gene. The CDR3 runs to 21 residues. CDR3: CASSQAQFPEWRRGTQETQYF. For the CDR3, the DNA is TGTGCCAGCAGTCAAGCTCAGTTCCCCGAGTGGCGCCGGGGGACCCAAGAGACCCAGTACTTC.

The chain is built from TRBV6-5 and TRBJ2-5; tentative D call: TRBD1 (5 bases). V lost 5 bases and J lost 7, with 20 bases in between. The CDR3 has 15 residues. CDR1 and CDR2 (germline): MNHEY, SVGAGI. The CDR3 coding sequence is TGTGCCAGCAGTACTCGCGGACACGAACTGGGGACCCAGTACTTC. As protein: CASSTRGHELGTQYF.

This chain joins TRBV5-6 and TRBJ1-1, with unresolved D. Germline V gene sequence: CDR1 SGHDT, CDR2 YYEEEE. The CDR3 loop spans 14 amino acids. V lost 3 bases and J lost 3, with 12 bases in between. The CDR3 DNA reads TGTGCCAGCAGCTCCGCGTTGAGAGACACTGAAGCTTTCTTT. Protein product: CASSSALRDTEAFF. The whole variable domain, remainder taken from reference TRBV5-6 and TRBJ1-1, is DAGVTQSPTHLIKTRGQQVTLRCSPKSGHDTVSWYQQALGQGPQFIFQYYEEEERQRGNFPDRFSGHQFPNYSSELNVNALLLGDSALYLCASSSALRDTEAFFGQGTRLTVV.

The chain couples TRBV6-4 to TRBJ1-5; D unresolved. The CDR3 sequence is 15 residues long. Germline values: CDR1 MRHNA, CDR2 SNTAGT. V lost 0 bases and J 0 bases, leaving 6 bases between the germline ends. The CDR3 sequence is CASSDSQYSNQPQHF. The CDR3 nucleotides read TGTGCCAGCAGTGACTCCCAATATAGCAATCAGCCCCAGCATTTT.

The rearrangement uses TRBV5-1 and TRBJ1-4; D ambiguous. CDR1 is SGHRS and CDR2 is YFSETQ in the germline V gene. Between the trimmed V and J ends, which lost 6 bases and 5 bases, there was a span of 14 bases. CDR3 length equals 14 residues. The DNA for the CDR3 is TGCGCCAGCATCCTGGACGGGTTGAATGAAAAACTGTTTTTT. This encodes CASILDGLNEKLFF.

This clone came up once. The chain employs TRBV6-1 and TRBJ2-3; 7 bases fit TRBD1. This CDR3 is built from 15 residues. Germline V gene lookup returns CDR1 MNHNS and CDR2 SASEGT. The ends lost 7 bases at V and 1 base at J; junction bases unmatched: 8. The CDR3 nucleotides are TGTGCCAGCACCAGACAGGGCGGTGGCACAGATACGCAGTATTTT. Protein: CASTRQGGGTDTQYF.

The chain links TRBV14 to TRBJ2-1; no clear D gene. Germline V lookup: CDR1 SGHDN, CDR2 FVKESK. This CDR3 is 11 amino acids long. V was pared by 5 bases and J by 4 bases, with 3 bases between. DNA for the CDR3: TGTGCCAGCAGCAAGTACAATGAGCAGTTCTTC. It yields the protein CASSKYNEQFF.